The present T cell receptor beta chain was sequenced within a study of blood T cells in healthy people across ages. Findings and limits, study-wide: Higher diversity and more naive CD4+ cells were features of long-lived donors, compared to aged donors. Estimated diversity, derived from one million T cells, was regarded as an underestimate. The percentage of naive T cells correlated strongly with TCR beta diversity.

The germline V and J ends were trimmed by 3 bases and 8 bases, with 14 bases remaining between them. Germline CDR1 is ENHRY and CDR2 is SYGVKD. This CDR3 contains 14 residues. This clonotype was seen only a few times. The antigen remains unidentified. Together with a sample-barcoded 5' primer, a J-beta primer mix was included in a second PCR lasting about 6 to 11 cycles. TCRdb re-derived calls from the 5' RACE reads in MiXCR, one entry per CDR3 protein. The sample shows around 1,900,000 distinct CDR3 sequences, approximately 40% of them seen only once. Each donor gave 9.5 to 10 milliliters of peripheral blood.

The TCR originated in a human donor in good health. J is TRBJ2-1 and V is TRBV10-3; the D call may be TRBD1 or TRBD2 (5 bases each). Sequencing was done on a sample of blood. CDR3: CAISEKGRGDEQFF. CDR3 DNA: TGTGCCATCAGTGAAAAGGGACGAGGCGATGAGCAGTTCTTC.